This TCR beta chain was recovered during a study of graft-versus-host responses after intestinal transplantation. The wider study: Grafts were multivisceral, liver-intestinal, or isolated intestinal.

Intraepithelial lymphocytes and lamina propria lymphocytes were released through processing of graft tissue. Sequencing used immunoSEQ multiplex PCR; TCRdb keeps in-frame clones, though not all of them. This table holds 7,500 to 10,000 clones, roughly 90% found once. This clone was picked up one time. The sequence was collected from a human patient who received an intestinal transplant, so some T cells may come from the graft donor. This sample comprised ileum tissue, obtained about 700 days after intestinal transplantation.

CDR3 in amino acids: CASSPRTGNTEAFF. In nucleotides, the CDR3 is TGTGCCAGCTCACCACGGACAGGGAACACTGAAGCTTTCTTT. This chain joins TRBV18 and TRBJ1-1; 7 bases are a match to TRBD1. CDR1 and CDR2 from the germline V gene are KGHSH and LQKENI. V dropped 1 base and J dropped 1; count of bases not matched to a gene: 0. This CDR3 region has 14 residues. The entire variable domain, with the rest obtained from reference TRBV18 and TRBJ1-1, is as follows: NAGVMQNPRHLVRRRGQEARLRCSPMKGHSHVYWYRQLPEEGLKFMVYLQKENIIDESGMPKERFSAEFPKEGPSILRIQQVVRGDSAAYFCASSPRTGNTEAFFGQGTRLTVV.